This entry concerns a single T cell receptor beta chain. As originally analysed: Amplifying reference gene primers gave estimates of nucleated cell counts. Assay used: immunoSEQ multiplex PCR; TCRdb lists only in-frame clones, some missing. V, J and clone size derive from that table, while D and trimming were established from the DNA sequence. The sample contains around 90,000 clones, roughly 87% of which appear only once. The V gene's germline CDR1 is LNHDA and CDR2 SQIVND (reference sequence). V was cut by 5 bases and J by 7 bases, with 17 bases left in between. This CDR3 is 14 amino acids long. This specimen comes from a study of blood T cell repertoires in COVID-19. Study-wide context: Material from acute and convalescent COVID-19 was sourced from the United States, Italy and Spain. PBMCs, B-cell-depleted T cells, or T cells were the source of the cDNA or gDNA that made up the material.

Sequenced material: peripheral blood. The TCR was taken from a male donor with acute or convalescent COVID-19. The rearrangement links TRBV19 to TRBJ1-2; D is unresolved. This CDR3 reads CASSPLGQASGYTF. The DNA of the CDR3 is TGTGCCAGTAGTCCCCTTGGGCAGGCGAGTGGCTACACCTTC.